These T cell receptor beta chains were read from a single sample in a study of control samples from healthy donors and cancer patients. The protocol was immunoSEQ multiplex PCR, while the TCRdb copy is restricted to in-frame clones and leaves out a portion. The sample includes 55,000 to 90,000 clones, under 90% of them seen just once. Material for sequencing was blood. The receptors originated from a man in his fifties or sixties in good health. CDR3s include the opening cysteine and the closing phenylalanine or tryptophan. The D gene is left open where the match is weak. Size is stated for part of the rows, as once, few or many counts, or as a class when the clone is expanded.

.,13,.,TRBV6-5,TRBJ1-2,TGTGCCAGCAGTTACGAGGATGGTTCGGGCTACACCTTC,CASSYEDGSGYTF
.,15,.,TRBV11-2,TRBJ1-1,TGTGCCAGCAGCCCACTTTTTAAGGGGGGCACTGAAGCTTTCTTT,CASSPLFKGGTEAFF
TRBD1,15,.,TRBV10-3,TRBJ1-5,TGTGCCACCTTGGGGGACAGGGTCAGCAATCAGCCCCAGCATTTT,CATLGDRVSNQPQHF
.,16,.,TRBV5-6,TRBJ2-1,TGTGCCAGCAGCGATCCAGGAGAACCATCCTACAATGAGCAGTTCTTC,CASSDPGEPSYNEQFF
.,13,.,TRBV29-1,TRBJ1-2,TGCAGCGTTGAATCGGGATCCTCGGGGGGCTACACCTTC,CSVESGSSGGYTF
TRBD1,15,.,TRBV19,TRBJ2-5,TGTGCCAGTAGTATAGTCTCCGGGACAGGGAAGACCCAGTACTTC,CASSIVSGTGKTQYF
.,12,.,TRBV27,TRBJ2-5,TGTGCCAGCAGTTTCAGGGGAGAGACCCAGTACTTC,CASSFRGETQYF
.,12,.,TRBV4-3,TRBJ2-1,TGCGCCAGCAGCCAGGACTATATACGGCAGTTCTTC,CASSQDYIRQFF
.,16,.,TRBV7-2,TRBJ2-3,TGTGCCAGCAGCTCAACTTTAGCGGCGCCTGGGGATACGCAGTATTTT,CASSSTLAAPGDTQYF
TRBD2,17,.,TRBV4-1,TRBJ2-1,TGCGCCAGCAGCCAAGTCCCTAGCGGGAAGAATTACAATGAGCAGTTCTTC,CASSQVPSGKNYNEQFF
.,12,.,TRBV14,TRBJ2-7,TGTGCCAGCAGCCTCCAGGGATACGAGCAGTACTTC,CASSLQGYEQYF
TRBD1,14,.,TRBV11-1,TRBJ1-6,TGTGCCAGCAGCCGGACAGGGAATAATTCACCCCTCCACTTT,CASSRTGNNSPLHF
.,13,few,TRBV12-3/TRBV12-4,TRBJ1-6,TGTGCCAGCAATGCAGGGGTCGGTTCACCCCTCCACTTT,CASNAGVGSPLHF
.,12,.,TRBV7-5,TRBJ1-4,TGTGCCAGACAGCAAACTAATGAAAAACTGTTTTTT,CARQQTNEKLFF
TRBD2,16,.,TRBV7-9,TRBJ2-5,TGTGCCAGCAGCTCCCGAGGGGCCGCCGGGGGGGAGACCCAGTACTTC,CASSSRGAAGGETQYF
.,10,.,TRBV6-6,TRBJ1-2,TGTGCCAGCGGTCCCTATGGCTACACCTTC,CASGPYGYTF
.,16,.,TRBV7-2,TRBJ1-1,TGTGCCAGCAGCCCAGAATGGGGGCTTAGGGACACTGAAGCTTTCTTT,CASSPEWGLRDTEAFF
TRBD1,14,.,TRBV7-2,TRBJ1-1,TGTGCCAGCAGCCCAAGGACAGGGAACACTGAAGCTTTCTTT,CASSPRTGNTEAFF
TRBD1,15,.,TRBV6-6,TRBJ1-2,TGTGCCAGCAGTTCCTCAAAGAGGACAGGGAATGGCTACACCTTC,CASSSSKRTGNGYTF
.,16,.,TRBV6-5,TRBJ2-2,TGTGCCAGCAGTTACTCGGCCAGCCCGGCAATCGGGGAGCTGTTTTTT,CASSYSASPAIGELFF
.,17,.,TRBV7-9,TRBJ1-1,TGTGCCAGCAGCTTTCGGGGAAACAGGGCGGGGATTACTGAAGCTTTCTTT,CASSFRGNRAGITEAFF
.,12,once,TRBV7-2,TRBJ2-7,TGTGCCAGCAGCTACGGACCTTTCGAGCAGTACTTC,CASSYGPFEQYF
.,15,once,TRBV9,TRBJ2-3,TGTGCCAGCAGCAGCCGTGGGGGGGCCACAGATACGCAGTATTTT,CASSSRGGATDTQYF
.,13,.,TRBV6-5,TRBJ1-1,TGTGCCAGCAGTTACGGGGGGGGAACTGAAGCTTTCTTT,CASSYGGGTEAFF
TRBD1,16,.,TRBV25-1,TRBJ1-2,TGTGCCAGCAGTTGGACCGGGACAGGGGGCAAATATGGCTACACCTTC,CASSWTGTGGKYGYTF
.,15,.,TRBV28,TRBJ1-6,TGTGCCAGCAACATTCGGGGTGCGGGTAATTCACCCCTCCACTTT,CASNIRGAGNSPLHF
.,14,few,TRBV6-5,TRBJ2-2,TGTGCCACCGAAGAGGCCCCGAACACCGGGGAGCTGTTTTTT,CATEEAPNTGELFF
.,13,.,TRBV30,TRBJ1-1,TGTGCCTGGAGTGGACAGGCGAACACTGAAGCTTTCTTT,CAWSGQANTEAFF
TRBD2,16,.,TRBV2,TRBJ2-5,TGTGCCAGCACCGAGCAGGCGGGAGTACGGGGAGAGACCCAGTACTTC,CASTEQAGVRGETQYF
TRBD1,15,.,TRBV19,TRBJ2-5,TGTGCCAGTAGTAGGTCCGGGACAGGGGGCGAGACCCAGTACTTC,CASSRSGTGGETQYF